The 32 T cell receptor beta chains in this list originate from one sample, sequenced in a study of blood T cells in healthy people across ages. A second 7 to 11 cycle PCR used barcoded and J-beta primers. TCRdb passed the 5' RACE reads through MiXCR, listing each CDR3 protein once. The sample records some 700,000 distinct CDR3 sequences, about 20% being singletons. Sequencing was carried out using blood. All receptors come from an older man in good health.

In its sample, this clonotype was seen a few times. The V call is TRBV20-1, the J call TRBJ2-1; D is perhaps TRBD1 or TRBD2 (5 bases each). Germline V lookup: CDR1 DFQATT, CDR2 SNEGSKA (reference sequence). The V end was cut by 2 bases, the J end by 0 bases, with 14 bases between. CDR3 length equals 16 residues. The CDR3 DNA reads TGCAGTGCTAGATTATTCGGGACCCCCTCCTACAATGAGCAGTTCTTC. This sequence encodes CSARLFGTPSYNEQFF.

This clonotype has more than one count but fewer than ten. The genes are TRBV20-1 and TRBJ2-7, with unresolved D. Per germline, CDR1 DFQATT and CDR2 SNEGSKA (reference sequence). V lost 1 base and J lost 4, with 11 bases in between. The CDR3 extends over 13 amino acids. CDR3 region: CSARVVPSYEQYV. CDR3 sequence (DNA): TGCAGTGCTAGAGTAGTCCCAAGTTACGAGCAGTACGTC.

This clonotype occurred a few times. The chain has TRBV5-1 and TRBJ2-1, with 7 bases fitting TRBD1. The J call may not be correct, given that the DNA end is closer to TRBJ2-7. CDR3 length: 14 residues. Germline V gene data show CDR1 as SGHRS and CDR2 as YFSETQ. This CDR3 reads CASSIAGTAYEQYF. CDR3 coding DNA: TGCGCCAGCAGCATAGCCGGGACAGCCTACGAGCAGTACTTC.

This clonotype was observed a handful of times. The rearrangement uses TRBV12-3 or TRBV12-4 and TRBJ1-1; D remains unclear. This CDR3 spans 16 amino acids. The V end lost 6 bases, the J end lost 2 bases, and 19 bases lay between the germline ends. CDR3 region: CASSTGGREGNTEAFF. In DNA form, the CDR3 reads TGTGCCAGCAGCACGGGAGGGAGGGAAGGAAACACTGAAGCTTTCTTT.

V usage is TRBV18 and J usage is TRBJ2-3; the D gene is possibly TRBD2 (6 bases). In germline, CDR1 is KGHSH, CDR2 LQKENI. V was shortened by 3 bases and J by 4 bases, with 8 bases between the two germline ends. The CDR3 totals 13 residues. The CDR3 loop is CASSPREADTQYF. CDR3 coding DNA: TGTGCCAGCTCACCGAGGGAGGCAGATACGCAGTATTTT.

This clonotype was seen a handful of times. The rearrangement joins TRBV27 to TRBJ2-3, with 11 bases matching TRBD2. Losses at the gene ends were 7 bases for V and 9 bases for J; bases not matched to a gene: 15. The CDR3 is 16 amino acids. Germline CDR1 reads MNHEY; CDR2 reads SMNVEV (reference sequence). The CDR3 region has the DNA TGTGCCAGCAAGGGAGTTAGCGGGGGGGCGCTCAGAACGCAGTATTTT. Protein: CASKGVSGGALRTQYF.

The chain's CDR3 is CASSYGSVADTQYF. The DNA for the CDR3 is TGCGCCAGCAGCTATGGTAGCGTCGCAGATACGCAGTATTTT. V gene TRBV5-1 combines with J gene TRBJ2-3; the D gene is possibly TRBD2 (5 bases). Trimming removed 3 bases at V and 4 bases at J, with 12 bases between. Per the germline V gene, CDR1 is SGHRS and CDR2 is YFSETQ. The CDR3 runs to 14 residues. Together with reference TRBV5-1 and TRBJ2-3, the CDR3 gives the full variable domain: KAGVTQTPRYLIKTRGQQVTLSCSPISGHRSVSWYQQTPGQGLQFLFEYFSETQRNKGNFPGRFSGRQFSNSRSEMNVSTLELGDSALYLCASSYGSVADTQYFGPGTRLTVL.

This clonotype was found many times. This rearrangement joins TRBV7-2 to TRBJ2-7; 9 bases agree with TRBD2. Germline loops: CDR1 SGHTA, CDR2 FQGNSA. The length of the CDR3 is 13 residues. V was pared by 6 bases and J by 3 bases, with 3 bases of the junction left unmatched. This chain's CDR3 is CASSLTSGYEQYV. In nucleotides, the CDR3 is TGTGCCAGCAGTTTGACTAGCGGCTACGAGCAGTACGTC.

This clonotype was detected a few times. The rearrangement joins TRBV5-1 to TRBJ2-2; D unclear. The CDR3 runs to 16 residues. Germline V gene sequence: CDR1 SGHRS, CDR2 YFSETQ. The V gene lost 0 bases and the J gene lost 2 bases, with 11 bases spanning the gap. The CDR3 DNA follows: TGCGCCAGCAGCTTGGCCATGGTCGTAAACACCGGGGAGCTGTTTTTT. It yields the protein CASSLAMVVNTGELFF.

The chain couples TRBV29-1 to TRBJ2-5; 7 nucleotides agree with TRBD2. The CDR3 covers 15 residues. CDR1 SQVTM and CDR2 ANQGSEA come from the germline V gene. J gave up 3 bases and V 6 bases, and 13 bases lay outside the gene matches. The CDR3 DNA sequence: TGCAGCGTCTCCGGGACTGGCGGGGGAAAAGAGACCCAGTACTTC. It translates to CSVSGTGGGKETQYF.

This clonotype was detected only a few times. The chain links TRBV13 to TRBJ2-6, with 8 nucleotides matching TRBD2. The CDR3 contains 17 residues. CDR1 and CDR2 (germline): PRHDT, FYEKMQ (reference sequence). The trim removed 9 bases at V and 0 bases at J, leaving 10 bases unmatched. The CDR3 loop is CASAIAGSPSGANVLTF. In DNA form, the CDR3 reads TGTGCCAGTGCGATAGCGGGATCGCCCTCTGGGGCCAACGTCCTGACTTTC.

This clonotype was counted between two and nine times. The chain employs TRBV3-1 and TRBJ1-2; D not certain. The V gene's germline CDR1 is LGHDT and CDR2 YNNKEL (reference sequence). V dropped 0 bases and J dropped 0 bases, with 8 bases sitting between them. The CDR3 consists of 15 residues. The CDR3 reads CASSQESTPNYGYTF. The CDR3 DNA reads as TGTGCCAGCAGCCAAGAGTCGACACCTAACTATGGCTACACCTTC.

J is TRBJ2-7 and V is TRBV29-1; D might be TRBD1 or TRBD2, each matching 6 bases. Trimming removed 6 bases at V and 5 bases at J, with 14 bases between. Germline lookup yields CDR1 SQVTM and CDR2 ANQGSEA. The CDR3 is made up of 12 amino acids. In DNA, the CDR3 is TGCAGCGTCTTAAGGGGGGTCCACGAGCAGTACTTC. It yields the protein CSVLRGVHEQYF.

This clonotype appeared a few times. The J gene is TRBJ1-6, the V gene TRBV4-1; D is possibly TRBD1 (5 bases). The CDR3 has 15 amino acids. Germline values: CDR1 MGHRA, CDR2 YSYEKL. V was cut by 1 base and J by 10 bases, with 14 bases left in between. CDR3: CASSQGDQGNSPLHF. As DNA, the CDR3 is TGCGCCAGCAGCCAAGGGGATCAGGGCAACTCACCCCTCCACTTT.

The rearrangement uses TRBV18 and TRBJ2-3; D possibly uses TRBD1 or TRBD2 (5 bases each). Germline lookup yields CDR1 KGHSH and CDR2 LQKENI. V was trimmed by 6 bases and J by 2 bases, leaving 12 bases between them. The CDR3 contains 14 residues. CDR3 loop: CASSPGTYTDTQYF. The CDR3, as DNA: TGTGCCAGCTCTCCCGGGACCTACACAGATACGCAGTATTTT. The full variable domain, its missing parts supplied by reference TRBV18 and TRBJ2-3, is NAGVMQNPRHLVRRRGQEARLRCSPMKGHSHVYWYRQLPEEGLKFMVYLQKENIIDESGMPKERFSAEFPKEGPSILRIQQVVRGDSAAYFCASSPGTYTDTQYFGPGTRLTVL.

This clonotype was picked up a small number of times. V is TRBV9 and J is TRBJ2-1, with 7 bases identical to TRBD1. The J call may be in error: the DNA end matches TRBJ2-5 better. The CDR3 has 15 amino acids. CDR1 SGDLS and CDR2 YYNGEE come from the germline V gene. The CDR3 protein is CASSVVTGEFETQYF. The CDR3 region has the DNA TGTGCCAGCAGCGTAGTAACAGGGGAATTTGAGACCCAGTACTTC.

The CDR3 DNA follows: TGCAGTGCTATAGAGAGGATAGATACGCAGTATTTT. Translating it yields CSAIERIDTQYF. The chain is built from TRBV20-1 and TRBJ2-3, with D hard to call. Per the germline V gene, CDR1 is DFQATT and CDR2 is SNEGSKA (reference sequence). Trimming took off 4 bases at V and 5 bases at J, with 10 bases between the two ends. The CDR3 is made up of 12 amino acids.

This clonotype was seen a few times. The chain's CDR3 is CASSPARLYNEQFF. CDR3 in DNA: TGTGCCAGCAGCCCCGCCCGACTATACAATGAGCAGTTCTTC. The rearrangement links TRBV6-5 to TRBJ2-1; TRBD2 is a possible D gene (5 bases). CDR1 and CDR2 from the germline V gene are MNHEY and SVGAGI. The length of the CDR3 is 14 residues. Trimming took 6 bases from V and 4 from J, leaving 13 bases between them.

This clonotype has at least ten counts. The V gene is TRBV24-1, the J gene TRBJ2-1, with 7 bases lining up with TRBD2. The length of the CDR3 is 20 residues. Germline V gene data show CDR1 as KGHDR and CDR2 as SFDVKD. The V gene end was trimmed by 3 bases and the J gene end by 1 base; junction bases not matched to a gene: 17. DNA of the CDR3: TGTGCCACCAGTGATCTCGGGACTAACACCCGGGGTGGATCCTACAATGAGCAGTTCTTC. This encodes CATSDLGTNTRGGSYNEQFF.

With respect to this clonotype: A much larger clone differs from this one at a single base, so this may be a read error. The CDR3 sequence is CASSRDQLWDAHGYTF. As DNA, the CDR3 is TGCGCCAGCAGCCGAGATCAGTTGTGGGACGCTCATGGCTACACCTTC. V and J are TRBV4-1 and TRBJ1-2; a possible D gene is TRBD1 (5 bases). Germline V CDR1 and CDR2: MGHRA, YSYEKL. This CDR3 region has 16 residues. Between the trimmed V and J ends, which lost 4 bases and 6 bases, there was a span of 21 bases.

In this sample, this clonotype turned up a few times. This chain connects TRBV12-3 or TRBV12-4 to TRBJ1-1; D is unresolved. The CDR3 contains 15 residues. V lost 5 bases, J lost 4 bases, and 17 bases lay in between. The CDR3 nucleotides are TGTGCCAGCAGTGTTGCTGGAGGGTTGGTCACTGAAGCTTTCTTT. It yields the protein CASSVAGGLVTEAFF.

V and J are TRBV18 and TRBJ2-3; 9 bases map to TRBD2. The CDR3 contains 13 residues. The germline V gene encodes CDR1 KGHSH and CDR2 LQKENI. The trim removed 9 bases at V and 9 bases at J, leaving 10 bases unmatched. DNA for the CDR3: TGTGCCAGTCGGACTAGCGAAAAAGGGACGCAGTATTTT. It yields the protein CASRTSEKGTQYF.

V is TRBV18 and J is TRBJ2-5; TRBD1 is a possible D gene (5 bases). In germline, CDR1 is KGHSH, CDR2 LQKENI. Trimming took off 5 bases at V and 2 bases at J, with 12 bases between the two ends. The length of the CDR3 is 14 residues. CDR3: CASSKGNSQETQYF. CDR3 in DNA: TGTGCCAGCTCAAAGGGGAATAGTCAAGAGACCCAGTACTTC.

This rearrangement joins TRBV29-1 to TRBJ1-1; D may be TRBD1 (6 bases). Germline CDR1 SQVTM, CDR2 ANQGSEA. Trimming took off 7 bases at V and 1 base at J, with 19 bases between the two ends. This CDR3 contains 15 residues. The CDR3: CSGGRGSSWNTEAFF. CDR3 bases: TGCAGCGGGGGAAGGGGGAGCTCGTGGAACACTGAAGCTTTCTTT.

This clonotype has more than one count but fewer than ten. This chain uses TRBV7-2 with TRBJ2-7; D gene ambiguous. V shed 0 bases and J shed 2 bases, with 11 bases lying between them. The germline V gene encodes CDR1 SGHTA and CDR2 FQGNSA. CDR3 length: 15 amino acids. The CDR3 nucleotides read TGTGCCAGCAGCTTAGCGGCTCCCAGTCCCTACGAGCAGTACTTC. Translated: CASSLAAPSPYEQYF.

This CDR3 reads CASSPVAGVENIQYF. In nucleotides, the CDR3 is TGTGCCAGCTCACCCGTAGCGGGGGTAGAAAACATTCAGTACTTC. The chain has TRBV18 and TRBJ2-4; 9 bases fit TRBD2. J gave up 5 bases and V 3 bases, and 5 bases lay outside the gene matches. The germline V gene encodes CDR1 KGHSH and CDR2 LQKENI. This CDR3 has 15 amino acids.

This clonotype occurred a few times. This sequence joins TRBV6-5 and TRBJ2-5; 11 positions agree with TRBD2. Gene TRBJ2-7 matches the end of the DNA better, so the J call may be wrong. Looked up from germline, CDR1 is MNHEY and CDR2 is SVGAGI. The CDR3 runs 15 residues. The DNA of the CDR3 is TGTGCCAGCAGACCTAGCGGGGGGCCTAGCTACGAGCAGTACTTC. The encoded protein is CASRPSGGPSYEQYF.

This clonotype has more than one count but fewer than ten. This sequence joins TRBV11-3 and TRBJ2-7; 14 bases fit TRBD2. With V trimmed by 1 base and J by 3 bases, 2 bases remained unmatched. The CDR3 length is 16 residues. In germline, CDR1 is SGHNT, CDR2 YENEEA. The CDR3 spells CASSLAGTSGSYEQYV. The CDR3 bases are TGTGCCAGCAGCTTAGCGGGGACTAGCGGGAGCTACGAGCAGTACGTC.

The chain carries TRBV25-1 and TRBJ1-1, with D hard to call. V lost 4 bases, J lost 1 base, and 10 bases lay in between. Germline V gene lookup returns CDR1 MGHDK and CDR2 SYGVNS. CDR3 size: 14 residues. Here the CDR3 reads CASSAGLPNTEAFF. CDR3 bases: TGTGCCAGCAGTGCAGGACTGCCGAACACTGAAGCTTTCTTT.

This clonotype has only a few counts. The chain couples TRBV20-1 to TRBJ2-5; D call uncertain. Trimming removed 6 bases from V and 7 bases from J, with 15 bases in between. The length of the CDR3 is 12 residues. The V gene's germline CDR1 is DFQATT and CDR2 SNEGSKA (reference sequence). The DNA of the CDR3 is TGCAGTGCCCCCGATCGGAAAGGGACCCAGTACTTC. This gives the protein CSAPDRKGTQYF.

This clonotype has a handful of counts. This chain joins TRBV18 and TRBJ2-3; D is possibly TRBD1 (5 bases). The CDR3 sequence is 15 residues long. Germline V lookup: CDR1 KGHSH, CDR2 LQKENI. Trimming shortened V by 4 bases and J by 2 bases, and 13 bases separated the two germline ends. CDR3 in amino acids: CASSLRQLNTDTQYF. CDR3 in DNA: TGTGCCAGCTCACTCCGACAGCTTAACACAGATACGCAGTATTTT.

The chain combines TRBV6-9 with TRBJ2-3, with 8 bases aligning to TRBD1. V lost 10 bases, J lost 0 bases, and 15 bases stayed unmatched. This CDR3 has 17 amino acids. Germline CDR1 MNHGY, CDR2 SVAAGI. This CDR3 is CANQSGQGPPSTDTQYF. The CDR3 region has the DNA TGTGCCAACCAGTCTGGACAGGGCCCTCCTAGCACAGATACGCAGTATTTT.